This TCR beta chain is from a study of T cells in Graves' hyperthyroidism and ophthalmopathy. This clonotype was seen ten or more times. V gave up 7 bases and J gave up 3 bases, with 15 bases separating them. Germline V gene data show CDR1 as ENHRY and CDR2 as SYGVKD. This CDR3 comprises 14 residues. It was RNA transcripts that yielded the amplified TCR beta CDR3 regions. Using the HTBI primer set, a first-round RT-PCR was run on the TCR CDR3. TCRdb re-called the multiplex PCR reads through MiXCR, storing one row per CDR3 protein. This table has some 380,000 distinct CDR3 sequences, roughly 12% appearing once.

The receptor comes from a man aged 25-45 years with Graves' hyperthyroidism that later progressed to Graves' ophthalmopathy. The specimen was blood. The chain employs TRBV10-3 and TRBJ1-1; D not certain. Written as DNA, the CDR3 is TGTGCCATCAAGGCGGGGAACGAGCACACTGAAGCTTTCTTT. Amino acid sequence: CAIKAGNEHTEAFF.